This TCR beta chain was found in a study of blood T cell repertoires in COVID-19. On the study more broadly: Researchers got acute and convalescent COVID-19 samples from the United States, Italy and Spain. The analysed material was cDNA or gDNA that came from T cells, B-cell-depleted T cells, or PBMCs.

CDR1 is SGHRS, CDR2 YFSETQ, per germline. The ends were cut back, 2 bases at V and 1 base at J, with 21 bases in the middle. This CDR3 comprises 18 residues. Original analysis: Amplification of reference gene primers provided the estimated nucleated cell counts. TCRdb's copy holds only in-frame clones and misses some; the assay was immunoSEQ multiplex PCR. V, J and clone size were drawn from that table, and D and trimming were deduced from the DNA. Altogether over 400,000 clones are present, 75% to 90% being singletons, with the ten largest covering roughly 8.5%. Participants had their cohort set by participant-reported clinical history.

This receptor was identified in a woman aged 55 to 70 who had recovered from COVID-19. The source material was PBMCs or T cells enriched from blood (not recorded which). The chain links TRBV5-1 to TRBJ1-2; the D is unclear. The CDR3 sequence: CASSFTTYRGSVNYGYTF. Here the CDR3 DNA reads TGCGCCAGCAGCTTCACAACCTACAGAGGGTCCGTTAACTATGGCTACACCTTC.